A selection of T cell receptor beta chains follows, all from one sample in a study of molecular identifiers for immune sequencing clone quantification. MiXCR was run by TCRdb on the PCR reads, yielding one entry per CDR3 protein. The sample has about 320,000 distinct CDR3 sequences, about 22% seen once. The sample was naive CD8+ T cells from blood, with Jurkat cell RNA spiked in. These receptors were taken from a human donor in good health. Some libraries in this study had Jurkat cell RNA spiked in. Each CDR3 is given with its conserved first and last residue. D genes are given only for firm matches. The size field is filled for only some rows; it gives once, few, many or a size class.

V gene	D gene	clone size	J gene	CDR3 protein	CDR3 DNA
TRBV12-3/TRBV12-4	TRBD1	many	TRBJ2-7	CASSDGTGGSYEQYF	TGTGCCAGCAGCGATGGGACAGGGGGTTCCTACGAGCAGTACTTC
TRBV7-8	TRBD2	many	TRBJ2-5	CASSFGTSGFGETQYF	TGTGCCAGCAGCTTTGGGACTAGCGGCTTTGGAGAGACCCAGTACTTC
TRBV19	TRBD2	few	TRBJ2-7	CASSPRPAGVHEQYF	TGTGCCAGTAGTCCACGGCCGGCGGGGGTCCACGAGCAGTACTTC
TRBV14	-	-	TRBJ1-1	CASSQDFSTEAFF	TGTGCCAGCAGCCAAGATTTTAGCACTGAAGCTTTCTTT
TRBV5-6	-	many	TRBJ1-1	CASSLVEGDAEAFF	TGTGCCAGCAGCTTGGTGGAGGGCGACGCTGAAGCTTTCTTT
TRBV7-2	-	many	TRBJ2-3	CASSSLTASTDTQYF	TGTGCCAGCAGCTCCCTAACAGCCAGCACAGATACGCAGTATTTT
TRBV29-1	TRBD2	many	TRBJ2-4	CSVEGLTSGALAKNIQYF	TGCAGCGTTGAAGGGTTGACTAGCGGAGCTCTAGCCAAAAACATTCAGTACTTC
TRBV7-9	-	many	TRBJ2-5	CASRGQEETQYF	TGTGCCAGCAGAGGGCAGGAAGAGACCCAGTACTTC
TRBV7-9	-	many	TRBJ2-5	CASTPGPQETQYF	TGTGCCAGCACCCCGGGGCCCCAAGAGACCCAGTACTTC
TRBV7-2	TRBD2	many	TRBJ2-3	CASSLLAGGPADTQYF	TGTGCCAGCAGCTTACTAGCGGGGGGGCCGGCAGATACGCAGTATTTT
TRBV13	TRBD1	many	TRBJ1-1	CASSLERTGGDTEAFF	TGTGCCAGCAGCTTAGAGAGGACAGGGGGAGACACTGAAGCTTTCTTT
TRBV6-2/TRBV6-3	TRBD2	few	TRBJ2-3	CASSYSTIAGFETDTQYF	TGTGCCAGCAGTTACTCGACGATAGCGGGGTTCGAAACAGATACGCAGTATTTT
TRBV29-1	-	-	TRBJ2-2	CSVARGSLTTGAGELFF	TGCAGCGTTGCCCGCGGGTCCCTCACAACGGGGGCCGGGGAGCTGTTTTTT
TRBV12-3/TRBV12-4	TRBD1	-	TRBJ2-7	CASSPGQGGNEQYF	TGTGCCAGCAGCCCGGGACAGGGGGGTAACGAGCAGTACTTC
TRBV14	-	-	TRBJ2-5	CASSLPPAGETQYF	TGTGCCAGCAGCCTCCCCCCCGCGGGGGAGACCCAGTACTTC
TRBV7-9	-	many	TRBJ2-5	CASSLGTGAYQETQYF	TGTGCCAGCAGCTTAGGGACTGGCGCTTACCAAGAGACCCAGTACTTC
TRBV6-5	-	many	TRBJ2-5	CASRPTDSRGAETQYF	TGTGCCAGCAGACCTACAGACAGTAGGGGCGCTGAGACCCAGTACTTC
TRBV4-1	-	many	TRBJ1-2	CASSQGRQAIGYTF	TGCGCCAGCAGCCAGGGCCGACAGGCTATTGGCTACACCTTC
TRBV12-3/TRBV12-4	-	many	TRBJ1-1	CASSHPQYTEAFF	TGTGCCAGCAGTCACCCACAATACACTGAAGCTTTCTTT
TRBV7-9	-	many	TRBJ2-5	CASSFFSGQETQYF	TGTGCCAGCAGCTTCTTTAGCGGCCAAGAGACCCAGTACTTC
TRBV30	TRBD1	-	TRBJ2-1	CAWSTGGFNEQFF	TGTGCCTGGAGTACAGGGGGGTTTAATGAGCAGTTCTTC
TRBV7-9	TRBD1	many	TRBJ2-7	CASRPGTAVEQYF	TGTGCCAGCAGGCCCGGGACAGCGGTCGAGCAGTACTTC
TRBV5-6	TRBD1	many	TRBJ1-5	CASSMHGTGSNLGNQPQHF	TGTGCCAGCAGCATGCACGGGACAGGGAGTAATCTTGGCAATCAGCCCCAGCATTTT
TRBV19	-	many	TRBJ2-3	CASSTGTDTQYF	TGTGCCAGTAGTACGGGCACAGATACGCAGTATTTT
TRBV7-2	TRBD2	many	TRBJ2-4	CASSITGTSGYYNIQYF	TGTGCCAGCAGCATTACCGGGACTAGCGGGTATTATAACATTCAGTACTTC
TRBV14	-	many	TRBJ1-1	CASSQSGSNTEAFF	TGTGCCAGCAGCCAAAGCGGCAGCAACACTGAAGCTTTCTTT
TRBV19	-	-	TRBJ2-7	CASTPSDSSYEQYF	TGTGCCAGTACCCCAAGTGACAGCTCCTACGAGCAGTACTTC
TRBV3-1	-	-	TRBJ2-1	CASSPISVQEQFF	TGTGCCAGCAGCCCCATCTCAGTCCAGGAGCAGTTCTTC
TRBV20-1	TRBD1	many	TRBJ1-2	CSAREPDRGAYGYTF	TGCAGTGCTAGAGAACCGGACAGGGGAGCTTATGGCTACACCTTC
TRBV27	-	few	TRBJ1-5	CASSFKGSDQPQHF	TGTGCCAGCAGCTTTAAGGGATCGGATCAGCCCCAGCATTTT
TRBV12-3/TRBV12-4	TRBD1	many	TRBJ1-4	CASSDRTGVTNEKLFF	TGTGCCAGCAGCGATAGGACAGGGGTAACTAATGAAAAACTGTTTTTT
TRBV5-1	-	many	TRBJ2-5	CASSWVRETQYF	TGCGCCAGCAGCTGGGTCCGAGAGACCCAGTACTTC
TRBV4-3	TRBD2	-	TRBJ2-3	CASSQEDGSGTRADTQYF	TGCGCCAGCAGCCAAGAAGACGGTAGCGGGACCCGGGCAGATACGCAGTATTTT
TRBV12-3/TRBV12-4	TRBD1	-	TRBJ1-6	CASSWQGGNSPLHF	TGTGCCAGCAGTTGGCAGGGGGGTAATTCACCCCTCCACTTT
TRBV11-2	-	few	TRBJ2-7	CASSLIRALSAEQYF	TGTGCCAGCAGCTTAATCCGGGCCTTATCCGCCGAGCAGTACTTC
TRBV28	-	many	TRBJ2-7	CASSFRGIRYEQYF	TGTGCCAGCAGTTTTCGGGGGATACGCTACGAGCAGTACTTC
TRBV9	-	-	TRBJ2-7	CASSSSGSGVGEQYF	TGTGCCAGCAGCTCTTCGGGTAGTGGGGTGGGGGAGCAGTACTTC
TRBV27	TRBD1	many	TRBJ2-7	CASGWTGGPYEQYF	TGTGCCAGCGGCTGGACAGGGGGTCCCTACGAGCAGTACTTC
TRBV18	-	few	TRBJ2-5	CASSPPGYRETQYF	TGTGCCAGCTCACCACCGGGATATCGAGAGACCCAGTACTTC